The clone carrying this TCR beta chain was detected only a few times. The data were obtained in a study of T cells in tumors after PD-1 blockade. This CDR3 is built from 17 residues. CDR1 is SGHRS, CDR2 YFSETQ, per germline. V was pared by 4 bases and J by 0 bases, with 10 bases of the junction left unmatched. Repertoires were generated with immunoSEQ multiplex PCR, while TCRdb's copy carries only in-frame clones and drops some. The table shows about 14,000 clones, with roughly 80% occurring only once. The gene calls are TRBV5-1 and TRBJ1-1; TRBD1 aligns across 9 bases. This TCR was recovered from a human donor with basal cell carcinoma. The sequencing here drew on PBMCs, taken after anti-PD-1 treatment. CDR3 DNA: TGCGCCAGCAGCCTCCACGTACAGGGGGCTATGAACACTGAAGCTTTCTTT. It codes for CASSLHVQGAMNTEAFF.